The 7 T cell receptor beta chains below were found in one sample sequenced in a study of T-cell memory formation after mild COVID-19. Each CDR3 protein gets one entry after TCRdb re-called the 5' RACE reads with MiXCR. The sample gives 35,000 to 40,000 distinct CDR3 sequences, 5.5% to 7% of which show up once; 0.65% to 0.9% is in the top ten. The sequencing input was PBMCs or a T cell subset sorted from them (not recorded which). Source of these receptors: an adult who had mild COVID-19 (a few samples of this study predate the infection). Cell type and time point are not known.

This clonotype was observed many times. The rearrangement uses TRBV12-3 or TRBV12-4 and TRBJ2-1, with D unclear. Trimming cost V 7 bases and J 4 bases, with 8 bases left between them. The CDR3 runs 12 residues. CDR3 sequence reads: CASTNRYNEQFF. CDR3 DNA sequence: TGTGCCAGCACTAACAGATACAATGAGCAGTTCTTC.

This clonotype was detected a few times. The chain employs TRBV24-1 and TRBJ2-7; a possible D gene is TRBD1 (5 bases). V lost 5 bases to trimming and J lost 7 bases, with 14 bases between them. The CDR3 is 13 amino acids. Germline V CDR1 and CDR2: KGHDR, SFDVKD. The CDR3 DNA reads TGTGCCACCAGTGCCCTAGGGCAGGGTGAGCAGTACTTC. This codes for CATSALGQGEQYF.

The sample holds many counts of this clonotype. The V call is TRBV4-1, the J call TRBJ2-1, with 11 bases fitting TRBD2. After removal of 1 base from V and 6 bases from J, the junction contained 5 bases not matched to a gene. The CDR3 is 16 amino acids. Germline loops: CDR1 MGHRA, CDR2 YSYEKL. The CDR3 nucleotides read TGCGCCAGCAGCCAAGTACCTAGCGGGGGGCCCAATGAGCAGTTCTTC. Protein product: CASSQVPSGGPNEQFF.

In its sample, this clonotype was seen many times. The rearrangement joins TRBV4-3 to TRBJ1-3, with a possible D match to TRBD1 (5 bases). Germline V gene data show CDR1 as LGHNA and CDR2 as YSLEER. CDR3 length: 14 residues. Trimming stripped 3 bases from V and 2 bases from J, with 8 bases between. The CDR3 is CASSQKGAGNTIYF. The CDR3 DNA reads TGCGCCAGCAGCCAGAAAGGGGCTGGAAACACCATATATTTT.

The CDR3 DNA follows: TGTGCCAGCAGTTTTGGGACGAAATTGGGTGGCTACACCTTC. It encodes CASSFGTKLGGYTF. The genes are TRBV28 and TRBJ1-2; D may be TRBD1 (5 bases). This CDR3 is built from 14 residues. V dropped 3 bases and J dropped 7 bases, with 15 bases sitting between them. CDR1 and CDR2 (germline): MDHEN, SYDVKM.

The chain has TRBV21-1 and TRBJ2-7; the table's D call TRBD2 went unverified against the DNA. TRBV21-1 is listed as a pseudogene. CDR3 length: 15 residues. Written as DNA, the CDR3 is TGTGCCAGCAGCTCTCCTAGCGGGTACTCCTACGAGCAGTACTTC. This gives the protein CASSSPSGYSYEQYF.

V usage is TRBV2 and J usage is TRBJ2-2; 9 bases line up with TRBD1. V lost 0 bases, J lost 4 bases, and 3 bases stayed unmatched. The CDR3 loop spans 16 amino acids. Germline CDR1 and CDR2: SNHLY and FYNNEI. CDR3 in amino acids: CASSEAQGQGTGELFF. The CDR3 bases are TGTGCCAGCAGTGAAGCCCAGGGACAGGGCACCGGGGAGCTGTTTTTT.